This TCR beta chain was obtained from a study of T cells in Graves' hyperthyroidism and ophthalmopathy (dated by TCRdb to about 2019). Looking at the study overall: Peripheral blood samples were taken at the time of initial diagnosis, prior to any treatment. Whether ophthalmopathy could be predicted prospectively was tested in an independent validation cohort made up of 18 to 20 hyperthyroidism patients plus 17 patients who later progressed to ophthalmopathy. In about 6 Graves' hyperthyroidism patients, the study also compared T-cell repertoires from thyroid tissue with T-cell repertoires from blood. The 100 or so discovery patients were randomly split 7:3 into training and test sets. TCR Vbeta CDR3 sequencing of approximately 140 peripheral blood samples (roughly 41 ophthalmopathy, 75 hyperthyroidism and roughly 17 progressor patients) is reported in the paper. TCR V-J signatures able to tell the groups apart were searched for in a discovery cohort of about a hundred patients, of whom 43 had Graves' ophthalmopathy and about 55 had stable Graves' hyperthyroidism. After blood sampling, hyperthyroidism patients were treated with methimazole at a starting dose of 30 mg daily, and ophthalmopathy patients were treated with high-dose intravenous methylprednisolone. Here is what the overall study found, with its caveats: No statistical method was used to set the sample size in advance, and investigators knew the group allocation. Ophthalmopathy was separated from stable hyperthyroidism by a 13 V-J signature model, with around 90% sensitivity and 81% to 83% specificity obtained in cross-validation and 80%/75% obtained in testing. In validation, the model predicted progression to ophthalmopathy a median of roughly 6.2 months before onset, with about 70% sensitivity and more than 72% specificity. Most expanded thyroid clonotypes (frequency above 0.001) were also detected in blood, suggesting blood repertoires may reflect thyroid immune responses.

Moderately to severely active disease, a Clinical Activity Score of at least 3, a NOSPECS grade of at least 4, and a duration under 3 months were present in ophthalmopathy patients. The study excluded patients with uncontrolled infections, other autoimmune diseases, pregnancy or lactation. Clinical symptoms, serum thyroxine and TRAb, thyroid ultrasound, and orbital computed tomography formed the basis for the diagnoses. PBMCs were separated from roughly 9.3 ml of fresh peripheral blood using Ficoll-Paque density gradient centrifugation. Total RNA was extracted using Trizol reagent, and RNA quality was assessed on an Agilent 2100 Bioanalyzer. TCR beta CDR3 regions were amplified from RNA transcripts. The first round of RT-PCR for the TCR CDR3 was performed with the HTBI primer set and the Qiagen OneStep RT-PCR kit. A second multiplex PCR round built the libraries, followed by size selection and purification. Sequencing of the libraries was done on an Illumina HiSeq2000 using paired-end 100 bp reads. The authors processed their data as follows. Raw data were processed with SOAPnuke, discarding reads with adapters, uncalled bases, mean Phred below 15, or no exact constant-primer or identifier match. COPE v1.2.5 was used to merge high-quality paired reads, and clonotypes were defined as unique nucleotide sequences. MiTCR v1.1 was used to align clonotypes to the IMGT TRBV, TRBD and TRBJ reference segments. Only V-J combinations with frequency above 0.0001, covering approximately 99% of repertoires, were analysed. A TCS score was defined as the ratio of F50 (clonal expansion) to E x V (chaos), with BLOSUM62-based TCRdist applied between CDR3 peptides within each V-J. Welch's t-statistics and random forest reduced 514 V-J features to around 14, which were used in a naive Bayes classifier (R e1071). The similarity between thyroid and blood repertoires was quantified using the Morisita-Horn index. Using fastp at Q25 and MiXCR, TCRdb reprocessed the public reads and kept productive beta chains. Every distinct CDR3 protein forms one entry, paired with its most common genes and DNA. The V and J calls reflect TCRdb's pipeline rather than the authors' work. The sample contains hundreds of thousands of distinct CDR3 sequences, roughly 15% of them found a single time. About 4.5% of the sample is taken by the ten largest.

This clonotype was seen many times. No cognate antigen has been identified for it. No base quality values were provided; no much bigger clone lies one nucleotide off. Sequences were obtained from blood. The clonotype was recovered from a woman aged 40 to 50 with Graves' ophthalmopathy.

The CDR3 in this case is CSVRGQGTGETQYF. The DNA sequence reads TGCAGCGTTAGGGGACAGGGGACCGGAGAGACCCAGTACTTC. The chain joins TRBV29-1 to TRBJ2-5; 10 bases in the middle match TRBD1. From the germline V gene, CDR1 is SQVTM and CDR2 is ANQGSEA. V loses 5 bases at its end and J loses 4 bases; junction bases beyond the gene matches: 7. From the cysteine through the phenylalanine, the CDR3 covers 14 amino acids. Only CDR3 DNA remains: 42 bases, in frame from the first base. Full variable domain (CDR3 extended with the reference TRBV29-1 and TRBJ2-5 proteins): SAVISQKPSRDICQRGTSLTIQCQVDSQVTMMFWYRQQPGQSLTLIATANQGSEATYESGFVIDKFPISRPNLTFSTLTVSNMSPEDSSIYLCSVRGQGTGETQYFGPGTRLLVL.